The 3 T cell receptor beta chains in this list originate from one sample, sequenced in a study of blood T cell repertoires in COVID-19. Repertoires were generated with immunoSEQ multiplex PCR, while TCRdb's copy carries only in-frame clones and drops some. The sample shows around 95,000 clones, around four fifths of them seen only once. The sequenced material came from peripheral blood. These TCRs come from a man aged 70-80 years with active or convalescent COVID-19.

The CDR3 reads CASSREPDYEQYF. CDR3 DNA: TGTGCCAGCAGCCGGGAACCGGATTACGAGCAGTACTTC. The chain joins TRBV6-5 to TRBJ2-7, with a weak D call TRBD2 (5 bases). Germline V CDR1 and CDR2: MNHEY, SVGAGI. Deletions cut 6 bases from V and 4 bases from J, with 13 bases between. The CDR3 is made up of 13 amino acids.

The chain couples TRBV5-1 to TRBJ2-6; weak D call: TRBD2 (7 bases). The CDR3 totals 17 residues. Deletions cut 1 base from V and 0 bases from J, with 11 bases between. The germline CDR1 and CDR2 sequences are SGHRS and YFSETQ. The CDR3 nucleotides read TGCGCCAGCAGCTTGCGGGGGGACAACTCTGGGGCCAACGTCCTGACTTTC. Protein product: CASSLRGDNSGANVLTF. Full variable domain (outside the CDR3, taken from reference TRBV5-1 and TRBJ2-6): KAGVTQTPRYLIKTRGQQVTLSCSPISGHRSVSWYQQTPGQGLQFLFEYFSETQRNKGNFPGRFSGRQFSNSRSEMNVSTLELGDSALYLCASSLRGDNSGANVLTFGAGSRLTVL.

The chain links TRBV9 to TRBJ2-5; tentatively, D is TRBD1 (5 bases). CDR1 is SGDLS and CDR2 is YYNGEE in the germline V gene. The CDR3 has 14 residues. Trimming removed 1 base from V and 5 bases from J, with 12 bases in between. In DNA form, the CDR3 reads TGTGCCAGCAGCGTATCAGGGTCCAGGGAGACCCAGTACTTC. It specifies CASSVSGSRETQYF.